This T cell receptor beta chain was captured in a study of blood T cell repertoires in COVID-19. On the study more broadly: Italy, Spain and the United States were the sources of the convalescent and acute COVID-19 samples. Sample material is recorded as cDNA or gDNA derived from T cells, B-cell-depleted T cells, or PBMCs.

Cohort placement rested on clinical history that participants reported themselves. Two negative PCRs, clearance, or symptom resolution had been documented for recovered Cohort 3 donors. Measured with immunoSEQ multiplex PCR; TCRdb has only the in-frame clones, and not every one. The table records around 390,000 clones, around nine tenths of them present only once. The CDR3 has 16 amino acids. The V segment lost 1 base and the J segment 7 bases; nucleotides outside the gene matches: 5. CDR1 and CDR2 from the germline V gene are LGHNA and YSLEER. The sequence derives from a woman between 45 and 60 years old who had recovered from COVID-19. This sequence joins TRBV4-3 and TRBJ1-5; 12 bases line up with TRBD1. The sequencing input was PBMCs or T cells enriched from blood (not recorded which). The CDR3 region is CASSQGTGTGGQPQHF. The CDR3 DNA is TGCGCCAGCAGCCAAGGAACCGGGACAGGGGGCCAGCCCCAGCATTTT.